This T cell receptor beta chain was found in a study of breast tumors, draining lymph nodes, adjacent tissues. MiXCR was run by TCRdb on the multiplex PCR reads, yielding one entry per CDR3 protein. Of more than 100,000 distinct CDR3 sequences listed, about a fifth are singletons. Study-wide points: Tumor TCR diversity was below lymph nodes but above nontumor tissue.

Axillary draining lymph nodes of breast cancer patients supplied the node samples. The CDR3 has 13 residues. Looked up from germline, CDR1 is SGHDT and CDR2 is YYEEEE. The V gene lost 0 bases and the J gene lost 4 bases, with 5 bases spanning the gap. Details on this clonotype: Antigen unknown.

The rearrangement joins TRBV5-6 to TRBJ1-3; no clear D gene. The material sequenced was axillary lymph node tissue. This receptor was obtained from a female donor with breast cancer. Some clones in this sample may be carry-over from other donors' samples. Here the CDR3 DNA reads TGTGCCAGCAGCTTGGCGGGCGGAAACACCATATATTTT. This translates into CASSLAGGNTIYF. Complete variable domain (other parts from reference TRBV5-6 and TRBJ1-3): DAGVTQSPTHLIKTRGQQVTLRCSPKSGHDTVSWYQQALGQGPQFIFQYYEEEERQRGNFPDRFSGHQFPNYSSELNVNALLLGDSALYLCASSLAGGNTIYFGEGSWLTVV.